The 7 T cell receptor beta chains below come from one sample, sequenced in a study of blood T cell repertoires in COVID-19. TCRdb keeps only in-frame clones here, not all; method: immunoSEQ multiplex PCR. This sample has more than 250,000 clones; roughly 90% occur once, and the top ten carry nearly 6.5%. The sequenced material came from peripheral blood. All receptors derive from a man aged 18 to 29 who had recovered from COVID-19.

This clone was counted a single time. The chain is built from TRBV24-1 and TRBJ2-1, with 10 nucleotides matching TRBD1. After removal of 5 bases from V and 7 bases from J, the junction contained 10 bases not matched to a gene. Germline V CDR1 and CDR2: KGHDR, SFDVKD. This CDR3 has 16 residues. The CDR3 reads CATSGARDRGGNEQFF. CDR3 in DNA: TGTGCCACCAGTGGCGCTCGGGACAGGGGAGGTAATGAGCAGTTCTTC.

With regard to this clone: Other DNA sequences in this sample translate to the same CDR3. The chain has TRBV9 and TRBJ1-5, with 7 bases that match TRBD1. J was trimmed by 2 bases and V by 4 bases; bases with no gene match: 3. The CDR3 has 14 residues. Germline V lookup: CDR1 SGDLS, CDR2 YYNGEE. The CDR3 protein is CASSLTGGNQPQHF. CDR3 coding DNA: TGTGCCAGCAGCCTCACAGGGGGCAATCAGCCCCAGCATTTT.

The chain is built from TRBV20-1 and TRBJ1-1; D uncertain. The CDR3 is 11 residues long. Germline assignment: CDR1 DFQATT and CDR2 SNEGSKA (reference sequence). The V end was cut by 3 bases, the J end by 8 bases, with 10 bases between. This CDR3 is CSASGAREAFF. DNA of the CDR3: TGCAGTGCTAGCGGTGCCAGGGAAGCTTTCTTT.

V gene TRBV9 combines with J gene TRBJ2-7; 8 positions match TRBD2. The junction had 7 bases not matched to a gene; V was cut back by 2 bases and J by 3 bases. Germline lookup yields CDR1 SGDLS and CDR2 YYNGEE. This CDR3 contains 15 residues. CDR3 coding DNA: TGTGCCAGCAGCGTTACCGCGGGGGGCGGCTACGAGCAGTACTTC. Encoded protein: CASSVTAGGGYEQYF.

In this sample, this clone turned up once. The V call is TRBV18, the J call TRBJ2-5, with D possibly TRBD1 on 6 matching bases. The CDR3 loop spans 13 amino acids. V was pared by 5 bases and J by 1 base, with 8 bases between. Per the germline V gene, CDR1 is KGHSH and CDR2 is LQKENI. The CDR3 region has the DNA TGTGCCAGCTCAAAAGGGGGCCAAGAGACCCAGTACTTC. Translating it yields CASSKGGQETQYF.

This chain uses TRBV6-5 with TRBJ2-1; 7 bases agree with TRBD2. Germline CDR1 MNHEY, CDR2 SVGAGI. This CDR3 is built from 15 residues. V gave up 6 bases and J gave up 5 bases; unmatched junction bases: 10. Here the CDR3 reads CASRRGSGRDNEQFF. The CDR3 DNA sequence: TGTGCCAGCAGGAGAGGGTCGGGGAGGGACAATGAGCAGTTCTTC.

The chain carries TRBV7-9 and TRBJ2-7; D not resolved. V was cut by 1 base and J by 0 bases, with 7 bases left in between. Germline lookup yields CDR1 SEHNR and CDR2 FQNEAQ (reference sequence). The CDR3 sequence is 14 residues long. CDR3: CASSLDESSYEQYF. Here the CDR3 DNA reads TGTGCCAGCAGCTTAGACGAGAGCTCCTACGAGCAGTACTTC.